The entry below gives a single TCR beta chain sequence along with its context. Its antigen is currently unknown. This sample was taken from a study of Ad26.COV2.S vaccination and SARS-CoV-2 variants. Notes on the study in general: The study found higher spike-specific TCR breadth in vaccine than placebo recipients.

The germline gives CDR1 MDHEN, CDR2 SYDVKM. The V end was cut by 6 bases, the J end by 0 bases, with 15 bases between. CDR3 length equals 16 residues. Method: immunoSEQ multiplex PCR; TCRdb's copy keeps in-frame clones and lacks some. The sample holds about 350,000 clones; 75% to 90% are singletons and the top ten take about 10%. The treatment: some 20 received Ad26.COV2.S at low or high dose, single or two shots; roughly 5 received placebo; per-sample allocation not given. Samples came from day 63 after the first vaccine or placebo injection. An adult aged 18-55 years in Boston served as the donor. Ad26 vector vaccine expressed Wuhan-strain SARS-CoV-2 spike.

The chain combines TRBV28 with TRBJ2-1; a weak D match, TRBD1 (5 bases). This material consisted of peripheral blood, taken in a trial of Ad26.COV2.S vaccine versus placebo. This clonotype originated in a person aged 18-65 years who received the Ad26.COV2.S COVID-19 vaccine or a placebo. CDR3 sequence (DNA): TGTGCCAGCAGCCCGGGCGCCAGGGACTCCTACAATGAGCAGTTCTTC. This encodes CASSPGARDSYNEQFF. Together with reference TRBV28 and TRBJ2-1, the CDR3 gives the full variable domain: DVKVTQSSRYLVKRTGEKVFLECVQDMDHENMFWYRQDPGLGLRLIYFSYDVKMKEKGDIPEGYSVSREKKERFSLILESASTNQTSMYLCASSPGARDSYNEQFFGPGTRLTVL.